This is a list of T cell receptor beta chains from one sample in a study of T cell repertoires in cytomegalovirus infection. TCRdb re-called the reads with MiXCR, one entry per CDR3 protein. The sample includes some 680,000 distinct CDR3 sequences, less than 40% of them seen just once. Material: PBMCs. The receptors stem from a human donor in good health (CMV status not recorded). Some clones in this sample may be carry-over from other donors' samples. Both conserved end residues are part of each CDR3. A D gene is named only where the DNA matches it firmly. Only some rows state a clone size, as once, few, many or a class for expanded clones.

CDR3 DNA: TGCAGTGCTAGAGGAGGGGCCTCCTCAAGCGGCACTGAAGCTTTCTTT
CDR3 protein: CSARGGASSSGTEAFF
clone size: few
D gene: .
V gene: TRBV20-1
J gene: TRBJ1-1
CDR3 length: 16

CDR3 DNA: TGCGCCAGCGGACTAGCGGGGCTAGACACAGATACGCAGTATTTT
CDR3 protein: CASGLAGLDTDTQYF
clone size: .
D gene: TRBD2
V gene: TRBV5-1
J gene: TRBJ2-3
CDR3 length: 15

CDR3 DNA: TGTGCCAGCAGCTTTGAGGCCAGCAATCAGCCCCAGCATTTT
CDR3 protein: CASSFEASNQPQHF
clone size: .
D gene: .
V gene: TRBV7-2
J gene: TRBJ1-5
CDR3 length: 14

CDR3 DNA: TGTGCCAGCAGCTTAGAAGGGGCTAGCGGTTACTACGAGCAGTACTTC
CDR3 protein: CASSLEGASGYYEQYF
clone size: few
D gene: TRBD2
V gene: TRBV7-2
J gene: TRBJ2-7
CDR3 length: 16

CDR3 DNA: TGTGCCAGCAGTTTATCTAACCCTCTAGCGGGGGTTTCCCACAATGAGCAGTTCTTC
CDR3 protein: CASSLSNPLAGVSHNEQFF
clone size: few
D gene: TRBD2
V gene: TRBV27
J gene: TRBJ2-1
CDR3 length: 19

CDR3 DNA: TGTGCCAGTAGTATGCTCTCTGGAAACACCATATATTTT
CDR3 protein: CASSMLSGNTIYF
clone size: .
D gene: .
V gene: TRBV19
J gene: TRBJ1-3
CDR3 length: 13

CDR3 DNA: TGTGCCAGCAGCGTTGGACTGGGGATAAGCTCCTACGAGCAGTACTTC
CDR3 protein: CASSVGLGISSYEQYF
clone size: many
D gene: .
V gene: TRBV5-4
J gene: TRBJ2-7
CDR3 length: 16

CDR3 DNA: TGTGCCAGCAGTTACACCGGACTAGCGGGGGGGCGCACAGATACGCAGTATTTT
CDR3 protein: CASSYTGLAGGRTDTQYF
clone size: .
D gene: TRBD2
V gene: TRBV6-6
J gene: TRBJ2-3
CDR3 length: 18

CDR3 DNA: TGTGCCAGCAGTTCCACTAGACAGGGGGCTGGAAGAAGTCAGCCCCGGCATTTT
CDR3 protein: CASSSTRQGAGRSQPRHF
clone size: .
D gene: TRBD1
V gene: TRBV6-6
J gene: TRBJ1-5
CDR3 length: 18

CDR3 DNA: TGTGCCAGCAGAAAGGGCCCACTAGGTATCTATGGCTACACCTTC
CDR3 protein: CASRKGPLGIYGYTF
clone size: .
D gene: .
V gene: TRBV12-3/TRBV12-4
J gene: TRBJ1-2
CDR3 length: 15

CDR3 DNA: TGTGCCAGCAGCAAGGGGACAGATACGCAGTATTTT
CDR3 protein: CASSKGTDTQYF
clone size: many
D gene: .
V gene: TRBV7-9
J gene: TRBJ2-3
CDR3 length: 12

CDR3 DNA: TGCAGTGCTAGTAGCGGGAGGGTTTCCTACAATGAGCAGTTCTTC
CDR3 protein: CSASSGRVSYNEQFF
clone size: .
D gene: TRBD2
V gene: TRBV20-1
J gene: TRBJ2-1
CDR3 length: 15

CDR3 DNA: TGTGCCAGCAGCGCTCTACTGAATGAAAAACTGTTTTTT
CDR3 protein: CASSALLNEKLFF
clone size: .
D gene: .
V gene: TRBV3-1
J gene: TRBJ1-4
CDR3 length: 13

CDR3 DNA: TGTGCCAGCAGCTCGTCAGGGCCAGGAGATACGCAGTATTTT
CDR3 protein: CASSSSGPGDTQYF
clone size: once
D gene: .
V gene: TRBV5-4
J gene: TRBJ2-3
CDR3 length: 14

CDR3 DNA: TGTGCCAGCAGCTTAGTGGGCGGCGACAATGAGCAGTTCTTC
CDR3 protein: CASSLVGGDNEQFF
clone size: few
D gene: .
V gene: TRBV7-9
J gene: TRBJ2-1
CDR3 length: 14

CDR3 DNA: TGTGCCAGCAGCTCATACACAGGTTCAAGAAACGAGCAGTACTTC
CDR3 protein: CASSSYTGSRNEQYF
clone size: .
D gene: .
V gene: TRBV11-2
J gene: TRBJ2-7
CDR3 length: 15

CDR3 DNA: TGCAGTGCACCATCCTGGGCTAGCGGGACAAATGAGCAGTTCTTC
CDR3 protein: CSAPSWASGTNEQFF
clone size: .
D gene: TRBD2
V gene: TRBV20-1
J gene: TRBJ2-1
CDR3 length: 15

CDR3 DNA: TGTGCCACCAGTGATGGGACGGATGGTTACTATGGCTACACCTTC
CDR3 protein: CATSDGTDGYYGYTF
clone size: .
D gene: .
V gene: TRBV24-1
J gene: TRBJ1-2
CDR3 length: 15

CDR3 DNA: TGCAGTGCTAGGGGGACCTATGGCTACACCTTC
CDR3 protein: CSARGTYGYTF
clone size: .
D gene: .
V gene: TRBV20-1
J gene: TRBJ1-2
CDR3 length: 11

CDR3 DNA: TGTGCCACCGGGGATTCCAGAGGCAATCAGCCCCAGCATTTT
CDR3 protein: CATGDSRGNQPQHF
clone size: .
D gene: .
V gene: TRBV24-1
J gene: TRBJ1-5
CDR3 length: 14

CDR3 DNA: TGTGCCAGCAGCTTACAGACAGGGGCGAACACTGAAGCTTTCTTT
CDR3 protein: CASSLQTGANTEAFF
clone size: few
D gene: TRBD1
V gene: TRBV5-4
J gene: TRBJ1-1
CDR3 length: 15

CDR3 DNA: TGTGCCAGCAGTTTATCGCCCAGCGGCCAAGAGACCCAGTACTTC
CDR3 protein: CASSLSPSGQETQYF
clone size: .
D gene: .
V gene: TRBV27
J gene: TRBJ2-5
CDR3 length: 15

CDR3 DNA: TGTGCCAGTAGTGCCCGAGGGGAAAACACTGAAGCTTTCTTT
CDR3 protein: CASSARGENTEAFF
clone size: .
D gene: .
V gene: TRBV19
J gene: TRBJ1-1
CDR3 length: 14

CDR3 DNA: TGTGCCACCAGCAGAGACGGGACAGCCAATTCACCCCTCCACTTT
CDR3 protein: CATSRDGTANSPLHF
clone size: few
D gene: TRBD1
V gene: TRBV15
J gene: TRBJ1-6
CDR3 length: 15

CDR3 DNA: TGTGCCAGTAGTCCCGGGACAGGGATGAGCTCTGGGGCCAACGTCCTGACTTTC
CDR3 protein: CASSPGTGMSSGANVLTF
clone size: few
D gene: TRBD1
V gene: TRBV19
J gene: TRBJ2-6
CDR3 length: 18

CDR3 DNA: TGTGCCAGCAGCCTTGGACAGCTGAATAATTCACCCCTCCACTTT
CDR3 protein: CASSLGQLNNSPLHF
clone size: .
D gene: .
V gene: TRBV28
J gene: TRBJ1-6
CDR3 length: 15

CDR3 DNA: TGCGCCAGCACCCCGGGTAGTCTAAATACGCAGTATTTT
CDR3 protein: CASTPGSLNTQYF
clone size: few
D gene: .
V gene: TRBV23-1
J gene: TRBJ2-3
CDR3 length: 13

CDR3 DNA: TGTGCCAGCAGCCACAACGATTTCTCTGGGACTGAAGCTTTCTTT
CDR3 protein: CASSHNDFSGTEAFF
clone size: few
D gene: .
V gene: TRBV12-3/TRBV12-4
J gene: TRBJ1-1
CDR3 length: 15

CDR3 DNA: TGTGCCATCAGTGGGACTAGCCCGAGGGTTAATGAGCAGTTCTTC
CDR3 protein: CAISGTSPRVNEQFF
clone size: .
D gene: TRBD2
V gene: TRBV10-3
J gene: TRBJ2-1
CDR3 length: 15

CDR3 DNA: TGTGCCAGCAGCTGGGCGGGCGGACCCTACGAGCAGTACTTC
CDR3 protein: CASSWAGGPYEQYF
clone size: many
D gene: .
V gene: TRBV11-2
J gene: TRBJ2-7
CDR3 length: 14

CDR3 DNA: TGTGCCAGCTCACCACAGACAGGTGGGCAGTTCTTC
CDR3 protein: CASSPQTGGQFF
clone size: .
D gene: .
V gene: TRBV18
J gene: TRBJ2-1
CDR3 length: 12

CDR3 DNA: TGTGCCAGCAGCTTCCCCGGGACTAGCGTAGAGGGGAAATTCGGCTCCTACAATGAGCAGTTCTTC
CDR3 protein: CASSFPGTSVEGKFGSYNEQFF
clone size: many
D gene: TRBD2
V gene: TRBV7-2
J gene: TRBJ2-1
CDR3 length: 22

CDR3 DNA: TGTGCCAGCAGTGGACAGGTCTACCAAGAGACCCAGTACTTC
CDR3 protein: CASSGQVYQETQYF
clone size: few
D gene: .
V gene: TRBV25-1
J gene: TRBJ2-5
CDR3 length: 14

CDR3 DNA: TGCAGCGTTAGAGGGCACAGGAATGAAAAACTGTTTTTT
CDR3 protein: CSVRGHRNEKLFF
clone size: .
D gene: .
V gene: TRBV29-1
J gene: TRBJ1-4
CDR3 length: 13

CDR3 DNA: TGTGCCAGTAGTATAGAGCTCAGCCAGACCTACGAGCAGTACTTC
CDR3 protein: CASSIELSQTYEQYF
clone size: many
D gene: .
V gene: TRBV19
J gene: TRBJ2-7
CDR3 length: 15

CDR3 DNA: TGTGCCAGCAGGGCTAATAGCGGGGGGCGCACCGGGGAGCTGTTTTTT
CDR3 protein: CASRANSGGRTGELFF
clone size: many
D gene: TRBD2
V gene: TRBV7-3
J gene: TRBJ2-2
CDR3 length: 16

CDR3 DNA: TGTGTCCCCCCGTGGGGAGGGGGGACAAATGAGCAGTTCTTC
CDR3 protein: CVPPWGGGTNEQFF
clone size: few
D gene: .
V gene: TRBV28
J gene: TRBJ2-1
CDR3 length: 14

CDR3 DNA: TGTGCCAGCAGCCATACCCCTGGGGCCAACGTCCTGACTTTC
CDR3 protein: CASSHTPGANVLTF
clone size: few
D gene: .
V gene: TRBV28
J gene: TRBJ2-6
CDR3 length: 14

CDR3 DNA: TGTGCCAGCAGTTCGGGACAGCTAGCGGGAGTGGGAGAGACCCAGTACTTC
CDR3 protein: CASSSGQLAGVGETQYF
clone size: .
D gene: TRBD2
V gene: TRBV27
J gene: TRBJ2-5
CDR3 length: 17